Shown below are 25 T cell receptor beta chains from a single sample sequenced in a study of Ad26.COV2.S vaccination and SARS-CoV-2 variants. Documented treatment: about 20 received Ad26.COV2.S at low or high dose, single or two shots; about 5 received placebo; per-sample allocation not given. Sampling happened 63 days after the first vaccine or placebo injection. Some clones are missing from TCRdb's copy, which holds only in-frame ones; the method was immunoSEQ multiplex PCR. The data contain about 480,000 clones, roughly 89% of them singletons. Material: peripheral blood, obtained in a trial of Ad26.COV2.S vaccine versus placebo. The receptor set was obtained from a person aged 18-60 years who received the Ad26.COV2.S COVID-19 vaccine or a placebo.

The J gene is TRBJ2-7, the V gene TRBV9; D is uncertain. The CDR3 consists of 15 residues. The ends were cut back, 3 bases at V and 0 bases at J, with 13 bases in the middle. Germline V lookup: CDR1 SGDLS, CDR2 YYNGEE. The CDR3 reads CASSASTVPSYEQYF. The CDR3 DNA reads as TGTGCCAGCAGCGCGTCGACGGTACCCTCCTACGAGCAGTACTTC.

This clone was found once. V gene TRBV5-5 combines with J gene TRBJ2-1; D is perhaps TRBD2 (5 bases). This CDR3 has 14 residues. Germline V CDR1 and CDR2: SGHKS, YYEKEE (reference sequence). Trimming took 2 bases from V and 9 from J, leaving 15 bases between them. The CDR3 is CASSFITGKGEQFF. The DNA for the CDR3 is TGTGCCAGCAGCTTTATTACGGGAAAGGGTGAGCAGTTCTTC.

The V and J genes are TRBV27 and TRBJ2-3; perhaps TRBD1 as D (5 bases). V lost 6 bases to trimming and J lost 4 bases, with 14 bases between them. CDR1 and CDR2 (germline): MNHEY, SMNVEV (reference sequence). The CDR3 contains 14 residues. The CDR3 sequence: CASSRRPQADTQYF. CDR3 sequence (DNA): TGTGCCAGCAGCCGCCGGCCACAGGCAGATACGCAGTATTTT.

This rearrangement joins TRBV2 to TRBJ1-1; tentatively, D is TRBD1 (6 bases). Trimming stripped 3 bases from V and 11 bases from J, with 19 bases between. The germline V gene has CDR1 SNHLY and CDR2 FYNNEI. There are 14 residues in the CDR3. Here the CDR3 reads CASSDHRARGGAFF. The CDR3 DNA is TGTGCCAGCAGTGACCACAGGGCTAGAGGCGGGGCTTTCTTT.

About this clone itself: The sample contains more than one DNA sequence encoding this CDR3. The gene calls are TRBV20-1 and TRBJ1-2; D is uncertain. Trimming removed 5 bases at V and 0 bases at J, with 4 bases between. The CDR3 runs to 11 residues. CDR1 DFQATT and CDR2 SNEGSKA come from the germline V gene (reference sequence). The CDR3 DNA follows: TGCAGTGCTCGAGCTAACTATGGCTACACCTTC. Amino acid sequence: CSARANYGYTF.

CDR3 sequence: CASSLRTGTPYEQYF. In DNA, the CDR3 is TGCGCCAGCAGCTTGAGGACAGGAACACCCTACGAGCAGTACTTC. The chain uses TRBV5-1 and TRBJ2-7; 7 bases are shared with TRBD1. Trimming removed 1 base from V and 2 bases from J; junction bases left unmatched: 6. Germline lookup yields CDR1 SGHRS and CDR2 YFSETQ. The CDR3 is 15 residues long.

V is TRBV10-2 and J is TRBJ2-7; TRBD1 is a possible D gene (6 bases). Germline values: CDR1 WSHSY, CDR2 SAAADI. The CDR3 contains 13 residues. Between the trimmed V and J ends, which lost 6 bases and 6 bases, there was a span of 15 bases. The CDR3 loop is CASRETGSGEQYF. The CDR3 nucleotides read TGCGCCAGCAGGGAGACAGGATCTGGCGAGCAGTACTTC.

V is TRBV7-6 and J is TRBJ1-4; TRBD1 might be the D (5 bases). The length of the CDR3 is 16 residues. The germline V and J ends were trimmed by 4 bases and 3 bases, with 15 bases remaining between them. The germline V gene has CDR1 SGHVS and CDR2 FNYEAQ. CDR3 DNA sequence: TGTGCCAGCAGCTCTGCTGGGGGGGGAGCTAATGAAAAACTGTTTTTT. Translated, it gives CASSSAGGGANEKLFF.

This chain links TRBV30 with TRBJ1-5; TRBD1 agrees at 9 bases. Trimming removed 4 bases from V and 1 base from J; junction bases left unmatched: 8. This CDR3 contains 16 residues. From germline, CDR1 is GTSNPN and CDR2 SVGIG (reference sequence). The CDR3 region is CAWMGQGGGSNQPQHF. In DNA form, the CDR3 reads TGTGCCTGGATGGGACAGGGAGGAGGGAGCAATCAGCCCCAGCATTTT.

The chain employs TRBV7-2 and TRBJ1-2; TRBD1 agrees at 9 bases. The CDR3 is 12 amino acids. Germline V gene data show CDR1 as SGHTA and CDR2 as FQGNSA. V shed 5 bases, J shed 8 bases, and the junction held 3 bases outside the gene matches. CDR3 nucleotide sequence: TGTGCCAGCAGCCGGACAGGGGACGGCTACACCTTC. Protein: CASSRTGDGYTF.

The CDR3: CASSPGQVGSGNTIYF. CDR3 coding DNA: TGTGCCAGCTCACCCGGACAGGTTGGCTCTGGAAACACCATATATTTT. This chain links TRBV18 with TRBJ1-3, with TRBD1 matching over 7 bases. V dropped 3 bases and J dropped 0; count of bases not matched to a gene: 5. CDR3 length: 16 amino acids. In germline, CDR1 is KGHSH, CDR2 LQKENI.

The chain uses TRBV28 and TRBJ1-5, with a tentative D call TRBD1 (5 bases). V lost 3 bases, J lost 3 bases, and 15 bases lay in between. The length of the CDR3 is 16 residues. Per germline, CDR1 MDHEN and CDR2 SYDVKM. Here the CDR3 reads CASSFEEGVFNQPQHF. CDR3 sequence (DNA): TGTGCCAGCAGTTTCGAAGAAGGGGTGTTCAATCAGCCCCAGCATTTT.

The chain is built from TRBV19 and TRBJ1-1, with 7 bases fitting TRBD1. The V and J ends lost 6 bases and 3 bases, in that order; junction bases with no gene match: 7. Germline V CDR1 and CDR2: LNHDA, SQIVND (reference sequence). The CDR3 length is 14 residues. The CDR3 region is CASSLGQFYTEAFF. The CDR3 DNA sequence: TGTGCCAGTAGCCTGGGACAGTTCTACACTGAAGCTTTCTTT.

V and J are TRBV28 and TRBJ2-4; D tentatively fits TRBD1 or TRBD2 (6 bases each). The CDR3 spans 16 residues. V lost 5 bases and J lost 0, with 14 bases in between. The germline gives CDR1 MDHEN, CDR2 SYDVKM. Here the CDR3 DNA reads TGTGCCAGCAGTAGTGGGGGGCGCGAAGCCAAAAACATTCAGTACTTC. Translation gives CASSSGGREAKNIQYF.

The CDR3 DNA reads TGTGCCAGCAGCTTGGGGGCAGGATGGGAAGCTTTCTTT. This translates into CASSLGAGWEAFF. The genes are TRBV5-8 and TRBJ1-1; D is uncertain. V lost 0 bases to trimming and J lost 8 bases, with 11 bases between them. Per the germline V gene, CDR1 is SGHTS and CDR2 is YDEGEE. The CDR3 is 13 residues long.

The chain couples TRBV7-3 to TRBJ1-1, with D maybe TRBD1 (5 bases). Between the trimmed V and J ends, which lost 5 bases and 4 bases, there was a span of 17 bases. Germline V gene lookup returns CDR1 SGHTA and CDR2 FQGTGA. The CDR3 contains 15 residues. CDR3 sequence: CASSPTGGTFTEAFF. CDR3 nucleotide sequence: TGTGCCAGCAGCCCAACCGGCGGGACCTTCACTGAAGCTTTCTTT. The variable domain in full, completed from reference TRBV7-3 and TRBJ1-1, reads GAGVSQTPSNKVTEKGKYVELRCDPISGHTALYWYRQSLGQGPEFLIYFQGTGAADDSGLPNDRFFAVRPEGSVSTLKIQRTERGDSAVYLCASSPTGGTFTEAFFGQGTRLTVV.

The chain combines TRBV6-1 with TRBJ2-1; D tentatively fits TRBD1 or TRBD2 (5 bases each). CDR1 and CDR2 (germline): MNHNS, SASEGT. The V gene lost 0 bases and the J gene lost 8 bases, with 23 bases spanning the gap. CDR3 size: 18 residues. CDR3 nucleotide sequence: TGTGCCAGCAGTGAAGCGCGCGCCCGACAGTTTAACGGGGATGAGCAGTTCTTC. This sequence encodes CASSEARARQFNGDEQFF.

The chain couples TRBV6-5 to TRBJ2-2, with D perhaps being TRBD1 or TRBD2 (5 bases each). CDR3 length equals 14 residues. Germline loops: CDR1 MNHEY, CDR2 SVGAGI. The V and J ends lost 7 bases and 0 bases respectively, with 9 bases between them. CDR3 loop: CASIPGPNTGELFF. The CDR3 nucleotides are TGTGCCAGCATTCCGGGGCCGAACACCGGGGAGCTGTTTTTT.

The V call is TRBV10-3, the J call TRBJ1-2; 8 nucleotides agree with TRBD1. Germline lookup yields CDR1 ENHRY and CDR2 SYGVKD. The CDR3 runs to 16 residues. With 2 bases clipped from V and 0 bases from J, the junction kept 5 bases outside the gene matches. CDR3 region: CAISERGQGSNYGYTF. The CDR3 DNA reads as TGTGCCATCAGTGAGCGCGGACAGGGTTCTAACTATGGCTACACCTTC.

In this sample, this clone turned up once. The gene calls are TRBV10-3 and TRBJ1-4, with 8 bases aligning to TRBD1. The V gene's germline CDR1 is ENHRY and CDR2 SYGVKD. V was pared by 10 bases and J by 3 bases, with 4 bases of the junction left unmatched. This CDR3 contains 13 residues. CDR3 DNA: TGTGCCACTATGACAGGGGCTAATGAAAAACTGTTTTTT. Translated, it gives CATMTGANEKLFF.

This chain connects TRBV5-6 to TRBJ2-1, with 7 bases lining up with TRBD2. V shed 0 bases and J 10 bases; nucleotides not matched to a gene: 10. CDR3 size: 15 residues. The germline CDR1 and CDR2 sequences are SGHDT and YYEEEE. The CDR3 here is CASSLAAGVVWEQFF. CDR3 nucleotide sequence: TGTGCCAGCAGCTTGGCGGCGGGAGTAGTATGGGAGCAGTTCTTC.

CDR3 amino acids: CASSPQGGGNTQYF. The DNA for the CDR3 is TGTGCCAGCAGTCCCCAGGGGGGGGGTAATACGCAGTATTTT. The genes are TRBV27 and TRBJ2-3, with D possibly being TRBD1 or TRBD2 (7 bases each). V was clipped by 5 bases and J by 7 bases, with 16 bases between them. The germline V gene has CDR1 MNHEY and CDR2 SMNVEV (reference sequence). The CDR3 consists of 14 residues.

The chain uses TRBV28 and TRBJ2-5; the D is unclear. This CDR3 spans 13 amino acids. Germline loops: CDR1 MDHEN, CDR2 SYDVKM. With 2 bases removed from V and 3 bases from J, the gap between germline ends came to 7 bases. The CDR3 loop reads CASSLLLKETQYF. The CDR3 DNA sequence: TGTGCCAGCAGTTTACTCCTAAAAGAGACCCAGTACTTC.

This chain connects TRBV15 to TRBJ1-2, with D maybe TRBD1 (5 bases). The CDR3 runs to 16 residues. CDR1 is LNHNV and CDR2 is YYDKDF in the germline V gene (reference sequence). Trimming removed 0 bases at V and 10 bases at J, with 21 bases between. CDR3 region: CATSRDPRFPTATYTF. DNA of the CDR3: TGTGCCACCAGCAGAGATCCCAGGTTCCCGACAGCCACCTACACCTTC.

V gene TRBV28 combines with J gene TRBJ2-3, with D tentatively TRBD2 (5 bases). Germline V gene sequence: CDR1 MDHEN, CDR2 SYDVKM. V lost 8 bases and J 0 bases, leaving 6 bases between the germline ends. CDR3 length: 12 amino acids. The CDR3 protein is CASGSSTDTQYF. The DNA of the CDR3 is TGTGCCAGCGGGAGTAGCACAGATACGCAGTATTTT.